The next 6 T cell receptor beta chains were all read from a single sample in a study of T cell changes during pregnancy in multiple sclerosis. The protocol was immunoSEQ multiplex PCR, while the TCRdb copy is restricted to in-frame clones and leaves out a portion. The table lists approximately 90,000 clones, roughly 91% of them singletons. Here the sequenced sample was peripheral blood, taken after pregnancy. Receptor source: a female donor in good health, enrolled as a control in a pregnancy study.

The chain combines TRBV19 with TRBJ2-1; TRBD1 is a possible D gene (5 bases). V was trimmed by 6 bases and J by 7 bases, leaving 7 bases between them. The CDR3 contains 11 residues. The germline gives CDR1 LNHDA, CDR2 SQIVND (reference sequence). The CDR3 sequence is CASRRGNEQFF. The DNA for the CDR3 is TGTGCCAGTAGAAGGGGAAATGAGCAGTTCTTC.

V is TRBV7-2 and J is TRBJ1-2; a possible D gene is TRBD1 (5 bases). V shed 5 bases and J shed 5 bases, with 12 bases lying between them. CDR1 is SGHTA and CDR2 is FQGNSA in the germline V gene. CDR3 length: 13 amino acids. CDR3 protein: CASSLQESYGYTF. In nucleotides, the CDR3 is TGTGCCAGCAGCCTACAGGAATCGTATGGCTACACCTTC.

The V call is TRBV7-2, the J call TRBJ2-5, with TRBD2 matching 10 bases. This CDR3 is built from 16 residues. In germline, CDR1 is SGHTA, CDR2 FQGNSA. The J segment lost 1 base and the V segment lost 5 bases, leaving 7 bases of the junction unmatched. CDR3 in DNA: TGTGCCAGCAGCCTAAAAGCGGGGGGGCCCCAAGAGACCCAGTACTTC. This sequence encodes CASSLKAGGPQETQYF.

In its sample, this clone was seen once. The chain has TRBV29-1 and TRBJ2-3; 7 bases agree with TRBD2. CDR3 size: 13 residues. Germline CDR1 is SQVTM and CDR2 is ANQGSEA. J gave up 2 bases and V 6 bases, and 5 bases lay outside the gene matches. The CDR3 nucleotides read TGCAGCGTATTGGGGGGGAACACAGATACGCAGTATTTT. It codes for CSVLGGNTDTQYF.

The CDR3 sequence: CASSAGGTTSYEQYF. The CDR3 DNA follows: TGTGCCAGCAGCGCCGGAGGGACTACGTCCTACGAGCAGTACTTC. The rearrangement links TRBV9 to TRBJ2-7; 7 positions match TRBD2. The V and J ends lost 3 bases and 1 base, in that order; junction bases with no gene match: 7. From germline, CDR1 is SGDLS and CDR2 YYNGEE. CDR3 length: 15 residues.

V is TRBV5-1 and J is TRBJ2-1, with 9 bases that match TRBD1. Trimming at V came to 4 bases and at J to 8 bases, leaving 7 bases not matched to a gene. CDR3 size: 14 residues. CDR1 and CDR2 from the germline V gene are SGHRS and YFSETQ. The CDR3 coding sequence is TGCGCCAGCAGCCGAAACACAGGGGGCTATGAGCAGTTCTTC. It encodes CASSRNTGGYEQFF.